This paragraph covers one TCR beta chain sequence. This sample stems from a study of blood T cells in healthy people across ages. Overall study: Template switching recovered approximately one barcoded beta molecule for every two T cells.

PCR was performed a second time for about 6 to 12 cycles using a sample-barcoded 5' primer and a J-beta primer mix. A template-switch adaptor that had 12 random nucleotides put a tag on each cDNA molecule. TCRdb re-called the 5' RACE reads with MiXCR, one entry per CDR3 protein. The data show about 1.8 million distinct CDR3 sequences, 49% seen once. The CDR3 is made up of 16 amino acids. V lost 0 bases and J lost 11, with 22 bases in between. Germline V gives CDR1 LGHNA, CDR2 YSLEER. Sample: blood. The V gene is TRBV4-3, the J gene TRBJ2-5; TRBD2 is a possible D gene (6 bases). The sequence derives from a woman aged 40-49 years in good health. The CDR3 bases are TGCGCCAGCAGCCAAGAGGGGGGTCCTCGGCTCGGGGAGCAGTACTTC. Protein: CASSQEGGPRLGEQYF.